This T cell receptor beta chain was identified in a study of T cell responses to AZD1222 COVID-19 vaccine. Profiled with immunoSEQ multiplex PCR; TCRdb holds only in-frame clones, not every one. Among fewer than 150,000 clones listed, more than 85% were seen once. This clone has more than one count but fewer than ten. Trimming stripped 5 bases from V and 1 base from J, with 15 bases between. There are 15 residues in the CDR3. Source: peripheral blood, taken 28 days after the second AZD1222 dose. The receptor comes from an adult who received the AZD1222 COVID-19 vaccine. The chain employs TRBV6-7 and TRBJ2-7, with D unresolved. TRBV6-7 is noted as an ORF with a role that remains uncertain. Written as DNA, the CDR3 is TGTGCCAGCAGTCCTTACCCGGGCAAATCCTACGAGCAGTACTTC. This encodes CASSPYPGKSYEQYF.